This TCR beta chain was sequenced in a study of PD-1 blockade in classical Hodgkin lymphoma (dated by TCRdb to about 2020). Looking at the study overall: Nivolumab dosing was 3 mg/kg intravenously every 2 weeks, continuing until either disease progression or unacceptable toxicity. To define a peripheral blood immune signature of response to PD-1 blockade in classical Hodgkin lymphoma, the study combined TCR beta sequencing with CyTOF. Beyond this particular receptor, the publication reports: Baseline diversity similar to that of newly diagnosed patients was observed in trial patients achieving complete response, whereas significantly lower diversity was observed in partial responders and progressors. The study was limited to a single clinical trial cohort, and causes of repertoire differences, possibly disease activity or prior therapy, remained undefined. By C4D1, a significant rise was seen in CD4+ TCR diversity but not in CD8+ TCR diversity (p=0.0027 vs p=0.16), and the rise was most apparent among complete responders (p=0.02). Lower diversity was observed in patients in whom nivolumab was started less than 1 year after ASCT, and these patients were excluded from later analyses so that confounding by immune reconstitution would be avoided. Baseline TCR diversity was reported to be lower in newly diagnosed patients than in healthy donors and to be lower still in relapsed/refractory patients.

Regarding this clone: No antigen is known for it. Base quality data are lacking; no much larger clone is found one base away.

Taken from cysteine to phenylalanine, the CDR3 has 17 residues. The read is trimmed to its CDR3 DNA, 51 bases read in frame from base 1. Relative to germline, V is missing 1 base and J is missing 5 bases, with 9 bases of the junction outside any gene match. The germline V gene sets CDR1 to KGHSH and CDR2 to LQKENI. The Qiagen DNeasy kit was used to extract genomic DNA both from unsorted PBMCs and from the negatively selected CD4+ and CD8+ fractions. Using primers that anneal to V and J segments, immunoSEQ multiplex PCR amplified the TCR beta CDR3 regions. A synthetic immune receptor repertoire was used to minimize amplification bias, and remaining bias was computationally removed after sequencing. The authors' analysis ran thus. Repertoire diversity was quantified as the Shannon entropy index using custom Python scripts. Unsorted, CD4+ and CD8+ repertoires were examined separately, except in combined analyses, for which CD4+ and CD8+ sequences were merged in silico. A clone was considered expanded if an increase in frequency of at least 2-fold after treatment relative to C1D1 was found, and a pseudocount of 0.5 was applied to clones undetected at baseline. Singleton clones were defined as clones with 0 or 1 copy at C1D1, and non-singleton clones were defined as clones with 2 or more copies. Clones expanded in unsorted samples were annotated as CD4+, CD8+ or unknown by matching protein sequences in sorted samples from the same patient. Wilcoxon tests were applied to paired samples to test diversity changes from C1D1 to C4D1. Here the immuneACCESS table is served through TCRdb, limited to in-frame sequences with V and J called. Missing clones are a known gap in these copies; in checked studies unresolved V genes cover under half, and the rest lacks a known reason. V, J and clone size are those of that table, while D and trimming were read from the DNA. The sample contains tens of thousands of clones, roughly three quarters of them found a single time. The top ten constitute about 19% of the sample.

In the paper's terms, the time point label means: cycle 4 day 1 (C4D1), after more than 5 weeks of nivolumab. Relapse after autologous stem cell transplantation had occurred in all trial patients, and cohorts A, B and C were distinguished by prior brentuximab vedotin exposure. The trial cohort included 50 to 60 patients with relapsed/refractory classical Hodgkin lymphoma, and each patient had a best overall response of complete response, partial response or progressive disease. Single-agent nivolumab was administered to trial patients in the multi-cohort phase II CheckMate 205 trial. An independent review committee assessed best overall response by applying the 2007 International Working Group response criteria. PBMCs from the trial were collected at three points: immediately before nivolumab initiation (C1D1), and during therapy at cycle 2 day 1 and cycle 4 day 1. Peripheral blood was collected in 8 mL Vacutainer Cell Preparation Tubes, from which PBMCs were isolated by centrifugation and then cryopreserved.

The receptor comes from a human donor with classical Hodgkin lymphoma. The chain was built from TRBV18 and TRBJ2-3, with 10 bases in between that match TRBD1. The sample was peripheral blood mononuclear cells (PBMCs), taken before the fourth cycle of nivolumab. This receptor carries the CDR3 CASSPQQPGQGIDTQYF. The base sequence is TGTGCCAGCTCACCACAACAACCGGGACAGGGGATAGATACGCAGTATTTT.